One and the same sample provided the 13 T cell receptor beta chains below, sequenced in a study of blood T cell repertoires in COVID-19. Clones were read by immunoSEQ multiplex PCR, and TCRdb kept only the in-frame ones, dropping some. This table has around 180,000 clones, about 80% appearing once. The material sequenced was peripheral blood. These receptors were obtained from a human donor in a cohort sampled during active COVID-19.

The chain has TRBV10-1 and TRBJ2-2, with 12 positions matching TRBD2. This CDR3 has 15 amino acids. V shed 3 bases, J shed 9 bases, and the junction held 5 bases outside the gene matches. Germline CDR1 is WNHNN and CDR2 is SYGVQD (reference sequence). The CDR3 reads CASSDSSGRARELFF. CDR3 coding DNA: TGCGCCAGCAGTGACTCTAGCGGGAGGGCCCGGGAGCTGTTTTTT.

The chain joins TRBV7-9 to TRBJ1-4, with D tentatively TRBD1 (6 bases). Germline CDR1 and CDR2: SEHNR and FQNEAQ (reference sequence). The V end was cut by 6 bases, the J end by 0 bases, with 14 bases between. The CDR3 runs 16 residues. In DNA, the CDR3 is TGTGCCAGCAGTCTTGGACAGCCTACAACTAATGAAAAACTGTTTTTT. It translates to CASSLGQPTTNEKLFF.

The chain couples TRBV27 to TRBJ1-2; TRBD1 matches 9 bases. Germline V lookup: CDR1 MNHEY, CDR2 SMNVEV (reference sequence). V shed 4 bases and J 14 bases; nucleotides not matched to a gene: 8. CDR3 size: 12 residues. In nucleotides, the CDR3 is TGTGCCAGCAGTTCACCCGGGACAGGGCGAACCTTC. Protein: CASSSPGTGRTF.

V is TRBV9 and J is TRBJ2-3, with D possibly matching TRBD2 (5 bases). The V gene lost 2 bases and the J gene lost 1 base, with 8 bases spanning the gap. The CDR3 runs 14 residues. Germline loops: CDR1 SGDLS, CDR2 YYNGEE. CDR3 coding DNA: TGTGCCAGCAGCGTCGGACTGGGCACAGATACGCAGTATTTT. As protein: CASSVGLGTDTQYF. The complete variable domain, with remaining parts taken from reference TRBV9 and TRBJ2-3, reads DSGVTQTPKHLITATGQRVTLRCSPRSGDLSVYWYQQSLDQGLQFLIQYYNGEERAKGNILERFSAQQFPDLHSELNLSSLELGDSALYFCASSVGLGTDTQYFGPGTRLTVL.

The gene calls are TRBV9 and TRBJ2-7; 10 nucleotides line up with TRBD1. This CDR3 comprises 16 residues. Trimming took 4 bases from V and 0 from J; bases not matched to a gene: 7. From germline, CDR1 is SGDLS and CDR2 YYNGEE. The CDR3 region is CASSPRQGASSYEQYF. The CDR3 coding sequence is TGTGCCAGCAGCCCTCGACAGGGGGCTAGCTCCTACGAGCAGTACTTC. Full variable domain (remainder filled in from reference TRBV9 and TRBJ2-7): DSGVTQTPKHLITATGQRVTLRCSPRSGDLSVYWYQQSLDQGLQFLIQYYNGEERAKGNILERFSAQQFPDLHSELNLSSLELGDSALYFCASSPRQGASSYEQYFGPGTRLTVT.

The rearrangement links TRBV12-3 or TRBV12-4 to TRBJ1-6; tentative D call: TRBD1 (6 bases). This CDR3 is 13 amino acids long. V was pared by 7 bases and J by 9 bases, with 13 bases between. This CDR3 is CASMRGWGSPLHF. The CDR3 DNA reads TGTGCCAGCATGAGGGGGTGGGGTTCACCCCTCCACTTT.

The chain is built from TRBV6-2 or TRBV6-3 and TRBJ2-7, with 10 bases identical to TRBD2. Germline-derived CDR1 and CDR2 are MNHEY and SVGEGT. J lost 6 bases, V lost 5 bases, and 7 bases had no gene match. CDR3 length equals 14 residues. The CDR3 region is CASSRGTSETEQYF. CDR3 sequence (DNA): TGTGCCAGCAGTCGCGGGACTAGCGAGACCGAGCAGTACTTC.

The rearrangement links TRBV7-2 to TRBJ2-7; 13 bases are shared with TRBD2. The CDR3 sequence is 15 residues long. V shed 2 bases and J 6 bases; nucleotides not matched to a gene: 4. Per germline, CDR1 SGHTA and CDR2 FQGNSA. As DNA, the CDR3 is TGTGCCAGCAGCTTACGGGGACTAGCGGGGACCGAGCAGTACTTC. This translates into CASSLRGLAGTEQYF.

This sequence joins TRBV25-1 and TRBJ2-2; tentative D call: TRBD2 (7 bases). The CDR3 contains 15 residues. Per germline, CDR1 MGHDK and CDR2 SYGVNS. V was trimmed by 3 bases and J by 4 bases, leaving 12 bases between them. The CDR3: CASSDGGRFTGELFF. The CDR3 nucleotides are TGTGCCAGCAGTGACGGGGGGCGGTTCACCGGGGAGCTGTTTTTT.

This clone was observed once. The V and J genes are TRBV11-2 and TRBJ2-1, with TRBD2 matching over 7 bases. Germline assignment: CDR1 SGHAT and CDR2 FQNNGV. With V trimmed by 5 bases and J by 6 bases, 10 bases remained unmatched. CDR3 length: 15 amino acids. CDR3 coding DNA: TGTGCCAGCAGCCCGGCTAGCGGCGGGCGCAATGAGCAGTTCTTC. Translation gives CASSPASGGRNEQFF. Using reference TRBV11-2 and TRBJ2-1 for the parts outside the CDR3, the full variable domain is EAGVAQSPRYKIIEKRQSVAFWCNPISGHATLYWYQQILGQGPKLLIQFQNNGVVDDSQLPKDRFSAERLKGVDSTLKIQPAKLEDSAVYLCASSPASGGRNEQFFGPGTRLTVL.

The V gene is TRBV6-5, the J gene TRBJ1-1; 7 positions match TRBD1. The CDR3 has 14 residues. Per the germline V gene, CDR1 is MNHEY and CDR2 is SVGAGI. J gave up 4 bases and V 4 bases, and 6 bases lay outside the gene matches. The CDR3 DNA follows: TGTGCCAGCAGTTCCCGACAGGGCTTCACTGAAGCTTTCTTT. Translated: CASSSRQGFTEAFF.

This clone was recorded only once. The chain uses TRBV28 and TRBJ2-1, with 13 bases fitting TRBD2. The germline gives CDR1 MDHEN, CDR2 SYDVKM. The J segment lost 7 bases and the V segment lost 5 bases, leaving 5 bases of the junction unmatched. There are 15 residues in the CDR3. DNA of the CDR3: TGTGCCAGCAGTGTCACGGGACTAGCGGGAAATGAGCAGTTCTTC. Translated, it gives CASSVTGLAGNEQFF.

This clone appeared once. The CDR3 region is CASSSLTSGIRDEQFF. CDR3 nucleotide sequence: TGCGCCAGCAGCTCTTTGACTAGCGGGATCAGGGATGAGCAGTTCTTC. The V call is TRBV5-1, the J call TRBJ2-1; 11 positions agree with TRBD2. The V and J ends lost 3 bases and 8 bases, in that order; junction bases with no gene match: 10. The CDR3 contains 16 residues. Per the germline V gene, CDR1 is SGHRS and CDR2 is YFSETQ.